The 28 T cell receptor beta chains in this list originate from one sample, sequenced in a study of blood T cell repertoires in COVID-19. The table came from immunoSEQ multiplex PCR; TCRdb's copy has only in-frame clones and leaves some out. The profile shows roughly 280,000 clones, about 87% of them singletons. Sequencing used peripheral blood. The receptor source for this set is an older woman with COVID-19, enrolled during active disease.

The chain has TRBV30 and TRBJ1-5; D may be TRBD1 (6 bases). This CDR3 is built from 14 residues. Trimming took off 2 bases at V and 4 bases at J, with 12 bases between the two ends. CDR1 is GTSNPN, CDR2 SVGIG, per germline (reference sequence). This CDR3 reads CAWSSGQPNQPQHF. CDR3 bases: TGTGCCTGGAGTTCTGGACAGCCTAATCAGCCCCAGCATTTT.

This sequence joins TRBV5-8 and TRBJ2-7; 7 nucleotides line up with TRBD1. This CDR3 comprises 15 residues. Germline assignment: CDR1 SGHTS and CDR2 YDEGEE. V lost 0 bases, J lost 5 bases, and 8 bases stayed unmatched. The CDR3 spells CASSLEGADFDEQYF. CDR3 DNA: TGTGCCAGCAGCTTGGAGGGGGCGGATTTCGACGAGCAGTACTTC. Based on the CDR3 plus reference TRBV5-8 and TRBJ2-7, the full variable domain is EAGVTQSPTHLIKTRGQQATLRCSPISGHTSVYWYQQALGLGLQFLLWYDEGEERNRGNFPPRFSGRQFPNYSSELNVNALELEDSALYLCASSLEGADFDEQYFGPGTRLTVT.

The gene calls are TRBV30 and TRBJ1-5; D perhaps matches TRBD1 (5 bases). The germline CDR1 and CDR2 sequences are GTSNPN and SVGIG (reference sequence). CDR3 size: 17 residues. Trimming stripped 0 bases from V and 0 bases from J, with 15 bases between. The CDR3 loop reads CAWSVRGHHDSNQPQHF. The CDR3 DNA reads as TGTGCCTGGAGTGTACGAGGACATCACGATAGCAATCAGCCCCAGCATTTT.

The CDR3 here is CAWTTGVNTEAFF. CDR3 nucleotide sequence: TGTGCCTGGACCACAGGGGTGAACACTGAAGCTTTCTTT. The chain links TRBV30 to TRBJ1-1; 7 positions match TRBD1. J lost 0 bases, V lost 4 bases, and 2 bases had no gene match. Germline CDR1 GTSNPN, CDR2 SVGIG (reference sequence). This CDR3 region has 13 residues.

CDR3 nucleotide sequence: TGTGCCACATCGACAGGGGCAGCCTACGAGCAGTACTTC. Translation: CATSTGAAYEQYF. V usage is TRBV15 and J usage is TRBJ2-7, with 8 bases aligning to TRBD1. Germline V CDR1 and CDR2: LNHNV, YYDKDF (reference sequence). V shed 9 bases and J 2 bases; nucleotides not matched to a gene: 6. This CDR3 contains 13 residues.

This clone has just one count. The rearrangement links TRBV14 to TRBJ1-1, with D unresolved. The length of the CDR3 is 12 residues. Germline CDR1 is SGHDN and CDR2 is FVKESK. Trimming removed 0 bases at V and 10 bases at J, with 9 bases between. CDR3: CASSQEPLRAFF. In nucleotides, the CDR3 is TGTGCCAGCAGCCAAGAACCGCTACGAGCTTTCTTT.

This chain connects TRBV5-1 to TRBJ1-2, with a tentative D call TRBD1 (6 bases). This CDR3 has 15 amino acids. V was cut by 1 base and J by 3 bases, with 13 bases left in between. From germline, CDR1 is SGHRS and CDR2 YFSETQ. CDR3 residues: CASSLYGEGDYGYTF. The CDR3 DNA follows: TGCGCCAGCAGCTTGTACGGGGAGGGGGACTATGGCTACACCTTC.

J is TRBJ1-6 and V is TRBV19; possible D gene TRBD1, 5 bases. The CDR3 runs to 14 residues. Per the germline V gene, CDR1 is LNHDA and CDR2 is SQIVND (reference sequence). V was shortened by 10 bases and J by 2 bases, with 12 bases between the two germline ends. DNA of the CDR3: TGTGCCACAAAACAGGACCCCTATAATTCACCCCTCCACTTT. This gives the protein CATKQDPYNSPLHF.

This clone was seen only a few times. The CDR3 nucleotides read TGTGCCAGCAGTTGGGGGGACAGGCCCCAGCATTTT. Its protein product is CASSWGDRPQHF. The J gene is TRBJ1-5, the V gene TRBV12-3 or TRBV12-4; TRBD1 matches 7 bases. V lost 4 bases, J lost 9 bases, and 3 bases stayed unmatched. This CDR3 contains 12 residues.

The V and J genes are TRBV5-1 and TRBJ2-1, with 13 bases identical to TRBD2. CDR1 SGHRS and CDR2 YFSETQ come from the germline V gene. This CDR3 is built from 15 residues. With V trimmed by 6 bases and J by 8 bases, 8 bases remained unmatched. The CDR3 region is CASTKLAGGADEQFF. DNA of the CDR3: TGCGCCAGCACCAAACTAGCGGGAGGGGCCGATGAGCAGTTCTTC.

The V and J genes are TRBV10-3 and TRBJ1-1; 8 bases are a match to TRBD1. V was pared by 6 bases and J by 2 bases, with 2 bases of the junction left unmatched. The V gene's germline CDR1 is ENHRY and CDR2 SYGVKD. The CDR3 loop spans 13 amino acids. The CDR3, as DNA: TGTGCCATCAGCGGGACAGGCAACACTGAAGCTTTCTTT. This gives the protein CAISGTGNTEAFF.

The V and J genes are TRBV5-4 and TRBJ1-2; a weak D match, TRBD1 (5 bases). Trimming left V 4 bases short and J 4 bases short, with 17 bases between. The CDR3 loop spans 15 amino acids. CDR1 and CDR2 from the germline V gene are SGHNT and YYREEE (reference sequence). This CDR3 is CASSGKNGGAYGYTF. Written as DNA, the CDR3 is TGTGCCAGCAGCGGAAAGAACGGGGGAGCCTATGGCTACACCTTC.

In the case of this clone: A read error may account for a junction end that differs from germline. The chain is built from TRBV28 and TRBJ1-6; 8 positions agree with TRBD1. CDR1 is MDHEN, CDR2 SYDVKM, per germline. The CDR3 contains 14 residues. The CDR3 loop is CASIVTGGNSSLHF. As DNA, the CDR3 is TGTGCCAGCATAGTAACAGGGGGGAATTCATCCCTCCACTTT.

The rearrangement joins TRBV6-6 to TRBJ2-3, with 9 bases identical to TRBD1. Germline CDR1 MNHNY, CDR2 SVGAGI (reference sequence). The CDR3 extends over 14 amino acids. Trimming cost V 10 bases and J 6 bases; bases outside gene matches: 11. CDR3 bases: TGTGCCATTGGAGGACAGGGGCCCCGGGATACGCAGTATTTT. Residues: CAIGGQGPRDTQYF.

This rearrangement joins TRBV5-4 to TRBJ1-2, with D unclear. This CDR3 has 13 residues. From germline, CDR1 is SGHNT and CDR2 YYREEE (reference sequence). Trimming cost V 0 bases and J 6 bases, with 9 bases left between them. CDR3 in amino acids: CASSLVGRDGYTF. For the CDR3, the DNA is TGTGCCAGCAGCTTGGTGGGGAGGGATGGCTACACCTTC. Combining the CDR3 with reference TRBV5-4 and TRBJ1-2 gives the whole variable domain ETGVTQSPTHLIKTRGQQVTLRCSSQSGHNTVSWYQQALGQGPQFIFQYYREEENGRGNFPPRFSGLQFPNYSSELNVNALELDDSALYLCASSLVGRDGYTFGSGTRLTVV.

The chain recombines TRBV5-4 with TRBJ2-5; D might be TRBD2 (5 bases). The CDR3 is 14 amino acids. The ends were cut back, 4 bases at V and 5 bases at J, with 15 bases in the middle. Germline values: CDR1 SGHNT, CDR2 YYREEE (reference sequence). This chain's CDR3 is CASSPGGGWETQYF. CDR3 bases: TGTGCCAGCAGCCCTGGTGGAGGTTGGGAGACCCAGTACTTC.

The CDR3 DNA follows: TGTGCCAGCAGTGGGACTAGCGGGAAGCGGAATGAGCAGTTCTTC. It encodes CASSGTSGKRNEQFF. The chain joins TRBV2 to TRBJ2-1; 12 bases fit TRBD2. The CDR3 loop spans 15 amino acids. The germline V gene has CDR1 SNHLY and CDR2 FYNNEI. J gave up 7 bases and V 4 bases, and 5 bases lay outside the gene matches.

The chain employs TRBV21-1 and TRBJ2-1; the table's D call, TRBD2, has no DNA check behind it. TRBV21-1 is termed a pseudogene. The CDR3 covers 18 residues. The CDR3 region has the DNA TGTGCCAGCAGCAACGTCCACCCTAGCGGAAGTAGCTACAATGAGCAGTTCTTC. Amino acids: CASSNVHPSGSSYNEQFF.

CDR3 nucleotides: TGCGCCAGCAGCTTGGATCTAGCGGGGAACACCGGGGAGCTGTTTTTT. Protein sequence: CASSLDLAGNTGELFF. The rearrangement links TRBV5-1 to TRBJ2-2; the match to TRBD2 covers 8 bases. The CDR3 sequence is 16 residues long. The germline gives CDR1 SGHRS, CDR2 YFSETQ. Trimming cost V 0 bases and J 1 base; bases outside gene matches: 2.

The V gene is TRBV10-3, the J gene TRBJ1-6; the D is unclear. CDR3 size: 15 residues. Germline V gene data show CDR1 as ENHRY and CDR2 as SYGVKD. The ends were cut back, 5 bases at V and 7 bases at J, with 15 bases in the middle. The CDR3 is CAISPTTAENSPLHF. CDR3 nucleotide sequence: TGTGCCATCAGTCCAACCACTGCGGAGAATTCACCCCTCCACTTT.

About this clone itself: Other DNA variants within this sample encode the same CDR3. DNA of the CDR3: TGTGCCAGCAGTTACTCGGGGGGGCCCCAGCCCCAGCATTTT. Translating gives CASSYSGGPQPQHF. The J gene is TRBJ1-5, the V gene TRBV6-2 or TRBV6-3, with a weak D call TRBD1 (6 bases). CDR1 is MNHEY, CDR2 SVGEGT, per germline. Trimming took off 0 bases at V and 7 bases at J, with 10 bases between the two ends. The CDR3 extends over 14 amino acids.

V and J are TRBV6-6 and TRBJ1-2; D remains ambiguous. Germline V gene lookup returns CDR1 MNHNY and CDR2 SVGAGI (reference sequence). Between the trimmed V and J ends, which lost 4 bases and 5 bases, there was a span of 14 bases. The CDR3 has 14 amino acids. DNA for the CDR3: TGTGCCAGCAGTTCGGTGCAGGCCTCTTATGGCTACACCTTC. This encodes CASSSVQASYGYTF.

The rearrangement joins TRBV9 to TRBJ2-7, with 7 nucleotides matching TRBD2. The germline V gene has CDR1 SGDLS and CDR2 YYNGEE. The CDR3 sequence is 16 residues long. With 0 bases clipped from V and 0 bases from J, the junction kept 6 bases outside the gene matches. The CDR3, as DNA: TGTGCCAGCAGCGTAGACCCAGCGGGGAGCTCCTACGAGCAGTACTTC. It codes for CASSVDPAGSSYEQYF.

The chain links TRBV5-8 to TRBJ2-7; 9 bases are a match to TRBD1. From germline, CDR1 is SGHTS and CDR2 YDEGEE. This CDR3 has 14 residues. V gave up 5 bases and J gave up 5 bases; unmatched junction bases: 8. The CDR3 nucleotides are TGTGCCAGCAGTTCCGGGACAGGGAGCCACGAGCAGTACTTC. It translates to CASSSGTGSHEQYF.

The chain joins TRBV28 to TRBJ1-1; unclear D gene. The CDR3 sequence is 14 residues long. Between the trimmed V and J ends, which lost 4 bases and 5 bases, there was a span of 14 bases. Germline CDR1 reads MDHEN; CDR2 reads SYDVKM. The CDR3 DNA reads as TGTGCCAGCAGTTCGGTCTCTATCAGGACTGAAGCTTTCTTT. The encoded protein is CASSSVSIRTEAFF.

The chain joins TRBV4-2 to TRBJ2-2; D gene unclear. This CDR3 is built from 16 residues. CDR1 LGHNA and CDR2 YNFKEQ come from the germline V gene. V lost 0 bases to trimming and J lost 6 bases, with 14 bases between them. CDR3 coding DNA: TGTGCCAGCAGCCAAGACAGGCAGTCGTCCGCCGGGGAGCTGTTTTTT. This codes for CASSQDRQSSAGELFF.

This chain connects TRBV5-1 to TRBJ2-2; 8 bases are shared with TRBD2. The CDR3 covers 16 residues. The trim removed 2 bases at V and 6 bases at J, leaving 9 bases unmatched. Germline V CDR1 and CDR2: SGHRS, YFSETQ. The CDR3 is CASSLDGRAPPGELFF. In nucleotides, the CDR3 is TGCGCCAGCAGCTTAGACGGGAGGGCTCCCCCCGGGGAGCTGTTTTTT. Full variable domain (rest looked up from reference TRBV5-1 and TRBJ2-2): KAGVTQTPRYLIKTRGQQVTLSCSPISGHRSVSWYQQTPGQGLQFLFEYFSETQRNKGNFPGRFSGRQFSNSRSEMNVSTLELGDSALYLCASSLDGRAPPGELFFGEGSRLTVL.

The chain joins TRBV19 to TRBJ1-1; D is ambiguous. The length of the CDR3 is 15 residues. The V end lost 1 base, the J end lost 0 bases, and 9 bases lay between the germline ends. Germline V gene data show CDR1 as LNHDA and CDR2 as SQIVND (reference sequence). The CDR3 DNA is TGTGCCAGTAGTATAGCTGGCAGGTTGAACACTGAAGCTTTCTTT. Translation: CASSIAGRLNTEAFF.